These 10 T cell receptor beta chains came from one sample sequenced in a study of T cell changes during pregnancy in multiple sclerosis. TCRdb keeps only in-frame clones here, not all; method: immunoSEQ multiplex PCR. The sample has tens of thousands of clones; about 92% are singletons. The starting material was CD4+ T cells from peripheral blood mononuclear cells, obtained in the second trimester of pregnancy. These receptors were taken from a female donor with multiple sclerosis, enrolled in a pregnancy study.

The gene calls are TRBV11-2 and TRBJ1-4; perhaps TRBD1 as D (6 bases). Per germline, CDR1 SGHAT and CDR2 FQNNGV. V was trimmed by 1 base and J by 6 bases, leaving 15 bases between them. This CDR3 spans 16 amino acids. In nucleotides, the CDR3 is TGTGCCAGCAGCTTAGTTGGGGGGGGCGCCGATGAAAAACTGTTTTTT. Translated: CASSLVGGGADEKLFF.

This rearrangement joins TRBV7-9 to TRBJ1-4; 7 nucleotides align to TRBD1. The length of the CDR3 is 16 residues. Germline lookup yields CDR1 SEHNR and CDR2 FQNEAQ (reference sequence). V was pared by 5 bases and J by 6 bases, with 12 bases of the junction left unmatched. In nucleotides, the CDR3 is TGTGCCAGCAGCGGGGGACAGCACTTCGGCTATGAAAAACTGTTTTTT. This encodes CASSGGQHFGYEKLFF.

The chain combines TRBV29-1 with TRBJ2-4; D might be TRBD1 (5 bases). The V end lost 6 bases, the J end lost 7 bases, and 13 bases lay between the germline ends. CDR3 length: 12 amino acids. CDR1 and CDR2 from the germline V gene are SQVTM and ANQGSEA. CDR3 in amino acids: CSVGDLGNIQYF. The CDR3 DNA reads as TGCAGCGTAGGGGATTTGGGTAACATTCAGTACTTC.

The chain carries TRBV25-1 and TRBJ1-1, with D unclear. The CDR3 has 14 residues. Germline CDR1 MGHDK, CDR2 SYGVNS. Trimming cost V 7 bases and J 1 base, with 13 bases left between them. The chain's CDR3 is CASKGVGRNTEAFF. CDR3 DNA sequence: TGTGCCAGCAAGGGAGTGGGGAGGAACACTGAAGCTTTCTTT.

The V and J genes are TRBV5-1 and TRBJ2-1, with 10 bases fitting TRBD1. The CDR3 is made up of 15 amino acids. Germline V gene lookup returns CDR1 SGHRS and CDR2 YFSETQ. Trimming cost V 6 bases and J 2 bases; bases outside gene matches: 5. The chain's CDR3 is CASTYGTGAYNEQFF. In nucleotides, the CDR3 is TGCGCCAGCACCTACGGGACAGGGGCCTACAATGAGCAGTTCTTC. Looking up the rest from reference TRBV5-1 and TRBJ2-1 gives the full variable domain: KAGVTQTPRYLIKTRGQQVTLSCSPISGHRSVSWYQQTPGQGLQFLFEYFSETQRNKGNFPGRFSGRQFSNSRSEMNVSTLELGDSALYLCASTYGTGAYNEQFFGPGTRLTVL.

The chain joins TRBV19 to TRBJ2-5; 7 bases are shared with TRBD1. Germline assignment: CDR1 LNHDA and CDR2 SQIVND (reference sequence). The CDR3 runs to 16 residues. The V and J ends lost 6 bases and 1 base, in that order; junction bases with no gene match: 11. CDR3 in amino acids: CASSPGGIVAQETQYF. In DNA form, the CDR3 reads TGTGCCAGTAGCCCAGGGGGTATCGTGGCCCAAGAGACCCAGTACTTC.

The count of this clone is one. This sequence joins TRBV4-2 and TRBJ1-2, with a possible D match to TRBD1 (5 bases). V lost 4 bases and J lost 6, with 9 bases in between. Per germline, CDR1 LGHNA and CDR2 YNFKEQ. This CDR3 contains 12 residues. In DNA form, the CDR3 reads TGTGCCAGCAGCCTCGGAGGGGATGGCTACACCTTC. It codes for CASSLGGDGYTF.

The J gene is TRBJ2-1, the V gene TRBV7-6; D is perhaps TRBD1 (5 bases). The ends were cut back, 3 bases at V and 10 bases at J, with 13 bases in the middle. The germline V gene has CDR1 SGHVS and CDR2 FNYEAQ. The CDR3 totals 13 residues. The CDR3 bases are TGTGCCAGCAGCTTGAGTCCGGCAGGGGAGCAGTTCTTC. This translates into CASSLSPAGEQFF.

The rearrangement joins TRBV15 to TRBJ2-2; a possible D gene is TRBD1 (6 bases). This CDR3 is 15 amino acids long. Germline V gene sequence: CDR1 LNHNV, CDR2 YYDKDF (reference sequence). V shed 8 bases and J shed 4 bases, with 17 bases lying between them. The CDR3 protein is CATGATGLVTGELFF. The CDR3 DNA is TGTGCCACCGGGGCTACAGGGCTAGTCACCGGGGAGCTGTTTTTT.

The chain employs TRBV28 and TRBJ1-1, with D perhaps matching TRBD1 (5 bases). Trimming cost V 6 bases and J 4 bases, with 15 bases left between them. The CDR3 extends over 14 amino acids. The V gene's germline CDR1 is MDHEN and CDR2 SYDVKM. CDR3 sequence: CASRPGGVGTEAFF. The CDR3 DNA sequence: TGTGCCAGCAGGCCGGGGGGGGTTGGCACTGAAGCTTTCTTT. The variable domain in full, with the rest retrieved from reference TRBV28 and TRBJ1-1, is DVKVTQSSRYLVKRTGEKVFLECVQDMDHENMFWYRQDPGLGLRLIYFSYDVKMKEKGDIPEGYSVSREKKERFSLILESASTNQTSMYLCASRPGGVGTEAFFGQGTRLTVV.